What follows are 18 T cell receptor beta chains derived from one specimen sequenced in a study of cytomegalovirus exposure and HLA in healthy donors. PCR employed 60 Vbeta and 13 Jbeta primers. Measured with immunoSEQ multiplex PCR; TCRdb has only the in-frame clones, and not every one. The data show 65,000 to 75,000 clones, approximately 67% seen once. The sequenced sample consisted of PBMCs. All receptors derive from a woman in her 30s in good health and CMV-seronegative.

This clone was observed a few times. The rearrangement links TRBV30 to TRBJ2-3, with 9 bases aligning to TRBD1. The germline V gene encodes CDR1 GTSNPN and CDR2 SVGIG (reference sequence). Trimming cost V 5 bases and J 3 bases; bases outside gene matches: 6. The CDR3 totals 14 residues. DNA of the CDR3: TGTGCCTGGCGACAGGGGGATCGGACAGATACGCAGTATTTT. Its protein product is CAWRQGDRTDTQYF.

About this clone itself: At one of its ends the junction is not consistent with the germline gene, which may arise from a read error. The chain links TRBV5-5 to TRBJ1-1; D is unclear. This CDR3 is built from 12 residues. Germline V gene data show CDR1 as SGHKS and CDR2 as YYEKEE (reference sequence). CDR3 sequence reads: CARSLAVAEAFF. CDR3 in DNA: TGTGCCAGAAGCTTAGCGGTTGCTGAAGCTTTCTTT.

J is TRBJ2-5 and V is TRBV18; the match to TRBD2 covers 8 bases. Gene TRBJ2-7 matches the end of the DNA better, so the J call may be wrong. This CDR3 is built from 14 residues. Germline V lookup: CDR1 KGHSH, CDR2 LQKENI. This chain's CDR3 is CASSPSGSSYEQYF. CDR3 nucleotides: TGTGCCAGCTCACCGAGCGGGAGCTCCTACGAGCAGTACTTC.

The CDR3 region has the DNA TGCGCCAGCAGCCAACTCCGGGACACCAACACCGGGGAGCTGTTTTTT. It specifies CASSQLRDTNTGELFF. This chain connects TRBV4-1 to TRBJ2-2; D might be TRBD1 (6 bases). Deletions cut 2 bases from V and 2 bases from J, with 12 bases between. In germline, CDR1 is MGHRA, CDR2 YSYEKL. This CDR3 has 16 amino acids.

The V call is TRBV4-3, the J call TRBJ2-2; TRBD1 matches at 8 bases. Germline V gives CDR1 LGHNA, CDR2 YSLEER. Unmatched junction bases numbered 4, after V lost 6 bases and J lost 4 bases. The CDR3 is 14 residues long. This CDR3 reads CASRFDRGTGELFF. In DNA form, the CDR3 reads TGCGCCAGCAGATTTGACAGGGGCACCGGGGAGCTGTTTTTT.

The rearrangement uses TRBV18 and TRBJ2-1; D perhaps matches TRBD1 (6 bases). This CDR3 has 14 amino acids. Germline V gene data show CDR1 as KGHSH and CDR2 as LQKENI. Trimming cost V 2 bases and J 5 bases, with 10 bases left between them. The CDR3 loop reads CASSPSGQNNEQFF. DNA of the CDR3: TGTGCCAGCTCACCATCTGGACAGAACAATGAGCAGTTCTTC.

This chain links TRBV6-5 with TRBJ2-3; no clear D. Looked up from germline, CDR1 is MNHEY and CDR2 is SVGAGI. With 6 bases removed from V and 6 bases from J, the gap between germline ends came to 7 bases. The CDR3 loop spans 11 amino acids. The CDR3, as DNA: TGTGCCAGCAGCCGCAGGGATACGCAGTATTTT. It yields the protein CASSRRDTQYF.

This clone was counted only a few times. The rearrangement joins TRBV5-4 to TRBJ2-3; 7 nucleotides line up with TRBD1. CDR1 and CDR2 from the germline V gene are SGHNT and YYREEE (reference sequence). The CDR3 is 14 amino acids. V was clipped by 1 base and J by 2 bases; unmatched bases: 1. CDR3 sequence reads: CASSLTGATDTQYF. Written as DNA, the CDR3 is TGTGCCAGCAGCTTGACAGGGGCCACAGATACGCAGTATTTT.

This chain joins TRBV7-2 and TRBJ2-3; TRBD1 matches at 8 bases. The CDR3 extends over 16 amino acids. V gave up 2 bases and J gave up 2 bases; unmatched junction bases: 6. Germline V gives CDR1 SGHTA, CDR2 FQGNSA. The CDR3 reads CASSLYRTGYTDTQYF. For the CDR3, the DNA is TGTGCCAGCAGCTTATACCGGACAGGGTACACAGATACGCAGTATTTT.

There are a few counts of this clone. The rearrangement links TRBV5-1 to TRBJ1-1; 7 bases map to TRBD1. The V gene's germline CDR1 is SGHRS and CDR2 YFSETQ. This CDR3 has 12 amino acids. Trimming removed 3 bases from V and 7 bases from J; junction bases left unmatched: 3. The DNA for the CDR3 is TGCGCCAGCAGCTCCCAGGGGGGTGAAGCTTTCTTT. Encoded protein: CASSSQGGEAFF.

In nucleotides, the CDR3 is TGTGCCAGCAGCGGGTCGCCTAACCGGGATACGCAGTATTTT. Protein sequence: CASSGSPNRDTQYF. The chain is built from TRBV9 and TRBJ2-3; D ambiguous. This CDR3 region has 14 residues. Germline CDR1 SGDLS, CDR2 YYNGEE. Between the trimmed V and J ends, which lost 3 bases and 6 bases, there was a span of 14 bases. The whole variable domain, filled in from reference TRBV9 and TRBJ2-3, reads DSGVTQTPKHLITATGQRVTLRCSPRSGDLSVYWYQQSLDQGLQFLIQYYNGEERAKGNILERFSAQQFPDLHSELNLSSLELGDSALYFCASSGSPNRDTQYFGPGTRLTVL.

This chain uses TRBV6-1 with TRBJ2-1; 11 positions match TRBD2. CDR1 is MNHNS, CDR2 SASEGT, per germline. Germline trimming cut 6 bases from V and 2 bases from J; bases unmatched to any gene: 3. The CDR3 length is 15 residues. The chain's CDR3 is CASRTSGATYNEQFF. The CDR3 DNA follows: TGTGCCAGCAGGACTAGCGGGGCAACCTACAATGAGCAGTTCTTC.

This clone appeared a single time. CDR3 nucleotides: TGTGCCATCAGGCCGGGACAGGCTACCTACGAGCAGTACTTC. Amino acids: CAIRPGQATYEQYF. The V and J genes are TRBV10-3 and TRBJ2-7; TRBD1 aligns across 8 bases. Germline CDR1 and CDR2: ENHRY and SYGVKD. This CDR3 contains 14 residues. With V trimmed by 6 bases and J by 2 bases, 6 bases remained unmatched.

This chain connects TRBV18 to TRBJ1-2; possibly TRBD1 for D (6 bases). Germline loops: CDR1 KGHSH, CDR2 LQKENI. Trimming shortened V by 3 bases and J by 0 bases, and 8 bases separated the two germline ends. The length of the CDR3 is 14 residues. The DNA of the CDR3 is TGTGCCAGCTCACCCGGGACATCTAACTATGGCTACACCTTC. Translating gives CASSPGTSNYGYTF.

The genes are TRBV6-1 and TRBJ2-7; tentatively, D is TRBD1 (6 bases). Germline V CDR1 and CDR2: MNHNS, SASEGT. V lost 10 bases to trimming and J lost 6 bases, with 10 bases between them. This CDR3 region has 10 residues. The CDR3 region has the DNA TGTGCCAATACAGGGTCCGAGCAGTACTTC. Translation gives CANTGSEQYF.

This chain uses TRBV28 with TRBJ1-4; D gene ambiguous. Germline CDR1 is MDHEN and CDR2 is SYDVKM. The CDR3 loop spans 13 amino acids. V lost 1 base and J 5 bases, leaving 5 bases between the germline ends. CDR3: CASSLSQNEKLFF. CDR3 DNA sequence: TGTGCCAGCAGTTTATCCCAAAATGAAAAACTGTTTTTT.

This clone was seen once. The J gene is TRBJ2-1, the V gene TRBV6-1; D is perhaps TRBD1 (5 bases). The ends were cut back, 4 bases at V and 2 bases at J, with 18 bases in the middle. This CDR3 has 17 residues. Germline CDR1 is MNHNS and CDR2 is SASEGT. The CDR3 protein is CASSGRVRAMAYNEQFF. The CDR3 DNA reads TGTGCCAGCAGTGGTCGGGTCAGGGCTATGGCCTACAATGAGCAGTTCTTC.

The V and J genes are TRBV30 and TRBJ1-3, with D tentatively TRBD1 (5 bases). Germline V gene data show CDR1 as GTSNPN and CDR2 as SVGIG (reference sequence). The CDR3 is 15 residues long. The germline V and J ends were trimmed by 4 bases and 0 bases, with 13 bases remaining between them. CDR3 coding DNA: TGTGCCTGGACAAGGGGAGGGCACTCTGGAAACACCATATATTTT. This translates into CAWTRGGHSGNTIYF.